Each of the 21 T cell receptor beta chains below was sequenced from the same sample in a study of T cells after yellow fever vaccination. Using its own MiXCR run on the 5' RACE reads, TCRdb lists one record per CDR3 protein. The profile shows around 310,000 distinct CDR3 sequences, more than 8.5% of them singletons. Sequencing was performed on PBMCs, taken on the day of the first yellow fever vaccination. The receptors here all came from a man aged 18 to 29 who received the YFV17D yellow fever vaccine.

The chain links TRBV27 to TRBJ1-2, with D possibly TRBD1 on 6 matching bases. Germline V gene data show CDR1 as MNHEY and CDR2 as SMNVEV (reference sequence). The V end was cut by 5 bases, the J end by 4 bases, with 14 bases between. CDR3 length: 14 residues. The CDR3 sequence is CASSDAGGGYGYTF. The CDR3, as DNA: TGTGCCAGCAGTGACGCGGGGGGCGGCTATGGCTACACCTTC.

This chain connects TRBV3-1 to TRBJ1-2, with 8 bases lining up with TRBD1. With 4 bases clipped from V and 8 bases from J, the junction kept 6 bases outside the gene matches. Germline V gene lookup returns CDR1 LGHDT and CDR2 YNNKEL (reference sequence). The CDR3 is 13 amino acids. The chain's CDR3 is CASSLTGGSGYTF. The CDR3 coding sequence is TGTGCCAGCAGCCTAACAGGGGGGTCCGGCTACACCTTC.

A note on this clonotype: A much bigger clone sits one base away, suggesting this may be a read error. The J gene is TRBJ1-2, the V gene TRBV10-3; weak D call: TRBD1 (5 bases). V was shortened by 10 bases and J by 8 bases, with 17 bases between the two germline ends. Germline V gene lookup returns CDR1 ENHRY and CDR2 SYGVKD. This CDR3 region has 12 residues. The CDR3 DNA reads as TGTGCCAACCGCGTTGGGGGAAGCGGCTACACCTTC. Translated, it gives CANRVGGSGYTF.

The chain combines TRBV5-1 with TRBJ2-3; possible D gene TRBD1, 6 bases. V gave up 4 bases and J gave up 6 bases, with 15 bases separating them. This CDR3 is 14 amino acids long. Per germline, CDR1 SGHRS and CDR2 YFSETQ. The CDR3 DNA follows: TGCGCCAGCAGCGGGGCAGACAGGAGGGATACGCAGTATTTT. It codes for CASSGADRRDTQYF.

This clonotype has more than one count but fewer than ten. The V call is TRBV6-2 or TRBV6-3, the J call TRBJ2-5; 9 bases are shared with TRBD1. The CDR3 has 15 residues. The junction had 12 bases not matched to a gene; V was cut back by 8 bases and J by 5 bases. Germline CDR1 and CDR2: MNHEY and SVGEGT. The CDR3 here is CASDRDRDRRETQYF. The CDR3 DNA sequence: TGTGCCAGCGACCGGGACAGGGACCGTCGGGAGACCCAGTACTTC.

This clonotype was counted only a few times. The V gene is TRBV5-1, the J gene TRBJ2-5, with D tentatively TRBD2 (5 bases). The ends were cut back, 2 bases at V and 6 bases at J, with 11 bases in the middle. CDR3 size: 13 residues. CDR1 and CDR2 from the germline V gene are SGHRS and YFSETQ. CDR3 protein: CASSLEGTQTQYF. The CDR3 DNA is TGCGCCAGCAGCTTAGAGGGTACGCAGACCCAGTACTTC.

Concerning this clonotype itself: This may be a read error, as it is one base from a much larger clone. The rearrangement links TRBV14 to TRBJ2-3, with a possible D match to TRBD2 (5 bases). The CDR3 runs 13 residues. Per the germline V gene, CDR1 is SGHDN and CDR2 is FVKESK. This chain's CDR3 is CTSSQDWTGSQYF. The CDR3, as DNA: TGTACCAGCAGCCAAGATTGGACGGGATCGCAGTATTTT.

This clonotype was detected ten times or more. This chain uses TRBV15 with TRBJ2-2, with TRBD2 matching over 8 bases. This CDR3 is 16 amino acids long. Per the germline V gene, CDR1 is LNHNV and CDR2 is YYDKDF (reference sequence). The V gene end was trimmed by 6 bases and the J gene end by 7 bases; junction bases not matched to a gene: 13. The CDR3 nucleotides are TGTGCCACCAGTACTCTGCCTCGGGGGGGCCTCGGGGAGCTGTTTTTT. Translation gives CATSTLPRGGLGELFF. Drawing the rest from reference TRBV15 and TRBJ2-2, the complete variable domain is DAMVIQNPRYQVTQFGKPVTLSCSQTLNHNVMYWYQQKSSQAPKLLFHYYDKDFNNEADTPDNFQSRRPNTSFCFLDIRSPGLGDTAMYLCATSTLPRGGLGELFFGEGSRLTVL.

The chain joins TRBV4-1 to TRBJ2-4; 8 bases align to TRBD1. With V trimmed by 5 bases and J by 0 bases, 6 bases remained unmatched. The CDR3 runs to 16 residues. Germline-derived CDR1 and CDR2 are MGHRA and YSYEKL. The CDR3 region is CASSLRQGLAKNIQYF. CDR3 coding DNA: TGCGCCAGCAGCTTACGACAGGGGCTAGCCAAAAACATTCAGTACTTC.

The V gene is TRBV11-2, the J gene TRBJ1-3; weak D call: TRBD1 (6 bases). Germline CDR1 is SGHAT and CDR2 is FQNNGV. There are 14 residues in the CDR3. V was cut by 5 bases and J by 4 bases, with 12 bases left in between. The DNA of the CDR3 is TGTGCCAGCAGCCCAACAGGGTCAGGAAACACCATATATTTT. This sequence encodes CASSPTGSGNTIYF.

This chain connects TRBV12-3 or TRBV12-4 to TRBJ2-1, with TRBD2 identical over 8 bases. V lost 4 bases to trimming and J lost 7 bases; unmatched junction nucleotides: 12. The CDR3 is 16 residues long. The CDR3 loop reads CASSSPVASGLNEQFF. CDR3 nucleotide sequence: TGTGCCAGCAGTTCCCCCGTGGCTAGCGGGCTTAATGAGCAGTTCTTC.

The chain joins TRBV7-9 to TRBJ2-7; D uncertain. The CDR3 sequence is 13 residues long. Trimming pared 1 base from V and 2 bases from J, leaving 6 bases between. Germline-derived CDR1 and CDR2 are SEHNR and FQNEAQ (reference sequence). The CDR3 sequence: CASSLDWAYEQYF. As DNA, the CDR3 is TGTGCCAGCAGCTTAGACTGGGCCTACGAGCAGTACTTC. The full variable domain, completed using reference TRBV7-9 and TRBJ2-7, is DTGVSQNPRHKITKRGQNVTFRCDPISEHNRLYWYRQTLGQGPEFLTYFQNEAQLEKSRLLSDRFSAERPKGSFSTLEIQRTEQGDSAMYLCASSLDWAYEQYFGPGTRLTVT.

This clonotype was picked up a small number of times. The chain combines TRBV24-1 with TRBJ1-5; tentatively, D is TRBD1 (5 bases). V lost 9 bases and J lost 1, with 15 bases in between. Germline V CDR1 and CDR2: KGHDR, SFDVKD. CDR3 length equals 15 residues. Written as DNA, the CDR3 is TGTGCCACCTCCCGGGGAGGGGAAAGCAATCAGCCCCAGCATTTT. Translating gives CATSRGGESNQPQHF.

The table lists this clonotype with many counts. The V call is TRBV4-1, the J call TRBJ2-3; unclear D gene. Trimming removed 2 bases from V and 4 bases from J, with 16 bases in between. The CDR3 contains 16 residues. Germline CDR1 is MGHRA and CDR2 is YSYEKL. For the CDR3, the DNA is TGCGCCAGCAGCCAAACCGCCCCCCGCCAGGCAGATACGCAGTATTTT. As protein: CASSQTAPRQADTQYF.

This clonotype was observed a handful of times. The V gene is TRBV7-2, the J gene TRBJ1-1; D not resolved. The CDR3 runs 13 residues. Trimming cost V 5 bases and J 5 bases, with 12 bases left between them. Germline V gives CDR1 SGHTA, CDR2 FQGNSA. The CDR3 region is CASSPFRGTEAFF. CDR3 DNA sequence: TGTGCCAGCAGCCCTTTCCGAGGGACTGAAGCTTTCTTT.

This clonotype was counted a few times. The CDR3 DNA sequence: TGTGCCAGCAGCCCACAGGGGGCAAGTGAAAAACTGTTTTTT. This encodes CASSPQGASEKLFF. This chain connects TRBV4-2 to TRBJ1-4, with 9 bases that match TRBD1. Per the germline V gene, CDR1 is LGHNA and CDR2 is YNFKEQ. The CDR3 has 14 residues. Trimming at V came to 4 bases and at J to 7 bases, leaving 4 bases not matched to a gene.

This clonotype was seen ten or more times. The chain combines TRBV12-5 with TRBJ2-7, with D unclear. The V and J ends lost 5 bases and 3 bases respectively, with 11 bases between them. There are 13 residues in the CDR3. Per the germline V gene, CDR1 is LGHNT and CDR2 is FRNRAP. The chain's CDR3 is CASGPGYDYEQYV. DNA for the CDR3: TGTGCTAGTGGTCCCGGCTATGACTACGAGCAGTACGTC.

J is TRBJ2-5 and V is TRBV6-5, with unresolved D. V was trimmed by 2 bases and J by 5 bases, leaving 12 bases between them. This CDR3 is built from 14 residues. CDR1 is MNHEY, CDR2 SVGAGI, per germline. This chain's CDR3 is CASSYSGHRETQYF. The DNA of the CDR3 is TGTGCCAGCAGTTACAGTGGCCACCGGGAGACCCAGTACTTC.

The rearrangement uses TRBV7-9 and TRBJ2-6, with D perhaps given as TRBD1 or TRBD2 (5 bases each). The CDR3 is 15 residues long. Germline CDR1 reads SEHNR; CDR2 reads FQNEAQ (reference sequence). Trimming left V 5 bases short and J 2 bases short, with 10 bases between. The DNA for the CDR3 is TGTGCCAGCAGCGGTTCGGGGCCTGGGGCCAACGTCCTGACTTTC. Protein sequence: CASSGSGPGANVLTF.

This clonotype was seen only a few times. The V gene is TRBV6-2 or TRBV6-3, the J gene TRBJ2-2; D is possibly TRBD1 (5 bases). Trimming removed 7 bases at V and 0 bases at J, with 15 bases between. CDR1 MNHEY and CDR2 SVGEGT come from the germline V gene. This CDR3 spans 16 amino acids. The CDR3 sequence: CASTIRQSTNTGELFF. DNA for the CDR3: TGTGCCAGCACTATTCGACAGAGTACGAACACCGGGGAGCTGTTTTTT.

This clonotype was counted a few times. This chain links TRBV4-1 with TRBJ1-1; TRBD1 aligns across 7 bases. The CDR3 is made up of 15 amino acids. Germline CDR1 MGHRA, CDR2 YSYEKL. The J segment lost 1 base and the V segment lost 3 bases, leaving 5 bases of the junction unmatched. CDR3 sequence: CASSQSGQANTEAFF. DNA of the CDR3: TGCGCCAGCAGCCAGTCAGGACAGGCGAACACTGAAGCTTTCTTT.